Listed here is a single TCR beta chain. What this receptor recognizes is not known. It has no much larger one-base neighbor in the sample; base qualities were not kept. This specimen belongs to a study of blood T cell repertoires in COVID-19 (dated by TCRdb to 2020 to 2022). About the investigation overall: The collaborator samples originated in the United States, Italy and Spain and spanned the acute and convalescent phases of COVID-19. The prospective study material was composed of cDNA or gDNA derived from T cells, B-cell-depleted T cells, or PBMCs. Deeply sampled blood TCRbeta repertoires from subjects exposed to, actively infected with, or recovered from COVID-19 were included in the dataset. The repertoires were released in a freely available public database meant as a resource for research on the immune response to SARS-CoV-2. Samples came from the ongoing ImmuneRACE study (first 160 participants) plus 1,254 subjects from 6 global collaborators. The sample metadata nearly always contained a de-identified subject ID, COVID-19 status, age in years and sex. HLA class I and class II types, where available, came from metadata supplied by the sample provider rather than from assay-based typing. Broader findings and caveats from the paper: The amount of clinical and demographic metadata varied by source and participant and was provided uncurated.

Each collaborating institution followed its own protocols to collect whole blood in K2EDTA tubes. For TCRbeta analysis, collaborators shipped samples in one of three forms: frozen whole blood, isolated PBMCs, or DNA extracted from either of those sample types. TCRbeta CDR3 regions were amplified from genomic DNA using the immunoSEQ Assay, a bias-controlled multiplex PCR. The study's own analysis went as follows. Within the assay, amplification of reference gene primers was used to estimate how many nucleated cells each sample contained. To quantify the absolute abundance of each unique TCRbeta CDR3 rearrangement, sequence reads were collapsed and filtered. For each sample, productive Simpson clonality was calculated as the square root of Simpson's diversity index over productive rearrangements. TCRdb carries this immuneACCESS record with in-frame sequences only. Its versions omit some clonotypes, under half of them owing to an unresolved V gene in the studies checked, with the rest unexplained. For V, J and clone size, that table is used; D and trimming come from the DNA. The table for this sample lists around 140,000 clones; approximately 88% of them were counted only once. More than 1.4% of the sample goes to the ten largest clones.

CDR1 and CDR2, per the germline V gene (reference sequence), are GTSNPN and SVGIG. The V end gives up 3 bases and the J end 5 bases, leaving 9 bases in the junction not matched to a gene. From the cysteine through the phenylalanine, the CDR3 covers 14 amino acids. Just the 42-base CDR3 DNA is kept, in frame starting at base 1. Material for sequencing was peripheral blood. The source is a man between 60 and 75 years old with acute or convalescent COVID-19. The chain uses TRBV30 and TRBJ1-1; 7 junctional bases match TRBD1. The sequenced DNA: TGTGCCTGGAGACCCCCAGGGGGGTGGACTGAAGCTTTCTTT. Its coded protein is CAWRPPGGWTEAFF.